This is a list of T cell receptor beta chains from one sample in a study of graft-versus-host responses after intestinal transplantation. Repertoires were generated with immunoSEQ multiplex PCR, while TCRdb's copy carries only in-frame clones and drops some. The sample lists 9,500 to 15,000 clones, more than 85% seen once, with roughly 20% in the top ten. Sequencing was performed on PBMCs, taken just under 110 days after intestinal transplant. The receptors here all came from a human patient who received an intestinal transplant, so some T cells may come from the graft donor. Both conserved end residues are trimmed from each CDR3. Each record gives: J gene, V gene, CDR3 protein.

TRBJ1-5	TRBV19	ASTRDRGFSNQPQH
TRBJ2-3	TRBV28	ASSTPPNFGTKDTQY
TRBJ1-3	TRBV28	ASSLGIDTIY
TRBJ2-1	TRBV18	ASSPPFPRLRITYNEQF
TRBJ1-2	TRBV15	ATSDGQDYGYT
TRBJ1-1	TRBV6-1	ASSERRGTGSNFEAF
TRBJ2-1	TRBV5-1	ASSFFGDNEQF
TRBJ2-7	TRBV4-1	ASSQDRTSGLIGDEQY
TRBJ1-1	TRBV19	ASSIGQMNTEAF
TRBJ2-2	TRBV7-9	ASSLSETGNTGELF
TRBJ1-5	TRBV19	ASRPDIWGNQPQH
TRBJ1-1	TRBV7-8	ASSLVQMNTEAF
TRBJ2-5	TRBV5-1	ASSLDLAGGGETQY
TRBJ1-2	TRBV6-5	ASRRDPGDGYT
TRBJ2-1	TRBV29-1	SVGRWSDEQF
TRBJ2-7	TRBV10-1	ASSAHVTTEQY
TRBJ1-4	TRBV7-7	ASSLGVYEKLF
TRBJ2-7	TRBV15	ATSRGASTGPYEQY
TRBJ2-3	TRBV27	ASSLNSHTDTQY
TRBJ1-3	TRBV4-1	ASSQGFGGGTGSGNTIY
TRBJ2-1	TRBV11-3	ASSFRTRSYNEQF
TRBJ2-1	TRBV6-5	ASSWDRTYNEQF
TRBJ2-3	TRBV6-5	ASSYLKAGGADTQY
TRBJ2-2	TRBV2	ASWDRGLTKANTGELF
TRBJ2-7	TRBV30	AWSAGATTYEQY
TRBJ2-1	TRBV5-1	ASSLPSGFSHNEQF
TRBJ2-5	TRBV5-6	ASSLAQETQY
TRBJ2-7	TRBV4-1	ASSQDPGLAGVDLEQY
TRBJ2-1	TRBV4-3	ASSQGGHEQF
TRBJ2-7	TRBV7-6	ASSLAGTSGTSYEQY